Here is one TCR beta chain with its context. Its antigen is not known. This entry comes from a study of T-cell reconstitution after alpha-beta-depleted transplantation in children. Study findings and constraints: Approximately two months post-transplant, alpha-beta T cells reportedly originated from several hundred expanded graft clones.

The CDR3 loop spans 15 amino acids. Trimming at V came to 3 bases and at J to 6 bases, leaving 8 bases not matched to a gene. Germline CDR1 is SGHRS and CDR2 is YFSETQ. Unique molecular identifiers were incorporated into the prepared TCRbeta library. TCRdb processed the PCR reads anew with MiXCR; each CDR3 protein has one entry. The sample consists of hundreds of thousands of distinct CDR3 sequences, under 20% of them appearing once. The sequence was obtained from a male patient under 10 years old who had a stem cell transplant for acute lymphoblastic leukemia, so the T cells may come from the graft donor. The starting material was PBMCs, mostly from graft donor cells, obtained 360 days after TCRalphabeta/CD19-depleted stem cell transplant. V gene TRBV5-1 combines with J gene TRBJ2-1, with 8 bases matching TRBD1. The CDR3 sequence is CASSSQGAHGNEQFF. The CDR3 DNA is TGCGCCAGCAGCTCGCAGGGGGCGCATGGCAATGAGCAGTTCTTC.